This T cell receptor beta chain originates from a study of blood T cells in healthy people across ages. Study summary: T cells yielded about one barcoded beta molecule per two cells through template switching. Study-wide points: Unsorted PBMC material precluded a definitive naive versus antigen-experienced comparison. Observed TCR beta diversity per million T cells went down as age went up. This fall followed a roughly linear course with age.

About this clonotype itself: Its antigen is currently unknown.

A J-beta primer mix and a sample-barcoded 5' primer were used in a second PCR of roughly 6 to 12 cycles. Researchers report that a template-switch adaptor with 12 random nucleotides tagged each cDNA molecule. TCRdb re-called the 5' RACE reads with MiXCR, one entry per CDR3 protein. The table lists roughly 2 million distinct CDR3 sequences, around 50% of them singletons. The germline V gene has CDR1 SQVTM and CDR2 ANQGSEA. The CDR3 runs to 11 residues. Trimming stripped 6 bases from V and 4 bases from J, with 8 bases between. The chain employs TRBV29-1 and TRBJ2-3, with a tentative D call TRBD1 (6 bases). Sequenced sample: blood. The TCR sequence derives from a woman aged 40 to 50 in good health. CDR3 bases: TGCAGCGTAAGGACAGCAGATACGCAGTATTTT. It yields the protein CSVRTADTQYF.